Below are 27 T cell receptor beta chains sequenced from a single sample in a study of siplizumab effects on memory and regulatory T cells. The protocol was immunoSEQ multiplex PCR, while the TCRdb copy is restricted to in-frame clones and leaves out a portion. The sample has about 94,000 clones, approximately 95% seen once. Sample: non-Treg CD4+ T cells sorted from blood. The receptors stem from a human donor in good health.

The CDR3 DNA is TGTGCCAGCAGCTTAGCCGGAGGGGGGACCGGGGAGCTGTTTTTT. Its protein product is CASSLAGGGTGELFF. The J gene is TRBJ2-2, the V gene TRBV7-6, with D perhaps assigned TRBD1 or TRBD2 (6 bases each). With 0 bases removed from V and 5 bases from J, the gap between germline ends came to 10 bases. Germline V CDR1 and CDR2: SGHVS, FNYEAQ. The CDR3 is made up of 15 amino acids. Using reference TRBV7-6 and TRBJ2-2 for the parts outside the CDR3, the full variable domain is GAGVSQSPRYKVTKRGQDVALRCDPISGHVSLYWYRQALGQGPEFLTYFNYEAQQDKSGLPNDRFSAERPEGSISTLTIQRTEQRDSAMYRCASSLAGGGTGELFFGEGSRLTVL.

This clone occurred once. The chain recombines TRBV5-1 with TRBJ2-5; 8 bases agree with TRBD1. CDR1 SGHRS and CDR2 YFSETQ come from the germline V gene. The junction had 8 bases not matched to a gene; V was cut back by 1 base and J by 6 bases. There are 15 residues in the CDR3. CDR3 sequence (DNA): TGCGCCAGCAGCTTGTGGCAGGGGGCCGAGAAGACCCAGTACTTC. Protein sequence: CASSLWQGAEKTQYF.

The chain couples TRBV6-4 to TRBJ1-5, with 7 bases that match TRBD1. V gave up 1 base and J gave up 1 base; unmatched junction bases: 4. CDR3 length: 16 residues. Germline V CDR1 and CDR2: MRHNA, SNTAGT. The CDR3 DNA reads as TGTGCCAGCAGTGACTTAGACAGGGAAAGCAATCAGCCCCAGCATTTT. Translation: CASSDLDRESNQPQHF.

This sequence joins TRBV28 and TRBJ2-5, with TRBD2 matching 8 bases. Germline loops: CDR1 MDHEN, CDR2 SYDVKM. The CDR3 has 16 residues. V lost 7 bases, J lost 4 bases, and 14 bases stayed unmatched. CDR3 in DNA: TGTGCCAGCAAATCCCCTGGCGGGGGGATGGGAGAGACCCAGTACTTC. Its translation: CASKSPGGGMGETQYF.

This chain links TRBV5-6 with TRBJ1-5; 7 positions match TRBD1. This CDR3 is 17 amino acids long. The ends lost 4 bases at V and 1 base at J; junction bases unmatched: 11. CDR1 and CDR2 from the germline V gene are SGHDT and YYEEEE. CDR3 sequence: CASSNYRGDRSNQPQHF. The CDR3 nucleotides are TGTGCCAGCAGCAACTACAGGGGTGACCGAAGCAATCAGCCCCAGCATTTT.

This chain uses TRBV4-3 with TRBJ2-7, with TRBD1 matching over 10 bases. The V segment lost 3 bases and the J segment 4 bases; nucleotides outside the gene matches: 9. Germline V lookup: CDR1 LGHNA, CDR2 YSLEER. This CDR3 region has 16 residues. CDR3 amino acids: CASSQTPGTGAYEQYF. The CDR3 DNA reads TGCGCCAGCAGCCAGACGCCCGGGACAGGGGCGTACGAGCAGTACTTC.

CDR3 coding DNA: TGTGCCAGCAGCTTAGACAGCTCCTACGAGCAGTACTTC. This gives the protein CASSLDSSYEQYF. V usage is TRBV11-1 and J usage is TRBJ2-7; D is uncertain. Per the germline V gene, CDR1 is SGHAT and CDR2 is FQDESV (reference sequence). The CDR3 runs 13 residues. The germline V and J ends were trimmed by 1 base and 0 bases, with 4 bases remaining between them. Using reference TRBV11-1 and TRBJ2-7 for the parts outside the CDR3, the full variable domain is EAEVAQSPRYKITEKSQAVAFWCDPISGHATLYWYRQILGQGPELLVQFQDESVVDDSQLPKDRFSAERLKGVDSTLKIQPAELGDSAMYLCASSLDSSYEQYFGPGTRLTVT.

The rearrangement links TRBV7-2 to TRBJ2-3, with 7 bases matching TRBD2. Germline assignment: CDR1 SGHTA and CDR2 FQGNSA. This CDR3 is 15 amino acids long. Trimming at V came to 4 bases and at J to 2 bases, leaving 6 bases not matched to a gene. Here the CDR3 reads CASSWASGNTDTQYF. CDR3 bases: TGTGCCAGCAGCTGGGCTAGCGGTAACACAGATACGCAGTATTTT.

This chain connects TRBV2 to TRBJ1-5; no clear D gene. Germline CDR1 reads SNHLY; CDR2 reads FYNNEI. V lost 5 bases, J lost 0 bases, and 11 bases lay in between. The CDR3 is 15 residues long. The CDR3 DNA follows: TGTGCCAGCAGTCAGGACTTGTATAGCAATCAGCCCCAGCATTTT. It is translated as CASSQDLYSNQPQHF.

The chain couples TRBV11-3 to TRBJ2-4, with unresolved D. CDR3 size: 12 residues. V lost 2 bases to trimming and J lost 5 bases, with 4 bases between them. Germline values: CDR1 SGHNT, CDR2 YENEEA. CDR3 protein: CASSLRENIQYF. CDR3 nucleotide sequence: TGTGCCAGCAGCTTACGAGAAAACATTCAGTACTTC.

The CDR3 nucleotides read TGCGCCAGCAGCCCTGGGCTAGTCGTGGGGACCCAGTACTTC. It specifies CASSPGLVVGTQYF. The genes are TRBV4-1 and TRBJ2-5; D remains ambiguous. CDR1 MGHRA and CDR2 YSYEKL come from the germline V gene. The CDR3 contains 14 residues. Trimming cost V 4 bases and J 7 bases, with 16 bases left between them.

V gene TRBV9 combines with J gene TRBJ1-4; D possibly corresponds to TRBD1 (6 bases). Germline lookup yields CDR1 SGDLS and CDR2 YYNGEE. The CDR3 contains 16 residues. Between the trimmed V and J ends, which lost 3 bases and 1 base, there was a span of 13 bases. CDR3 DNA: TGTGCCAGCAGCGCAGGACAGCAACTAACTAATGAAAAACTGTTTTTT. This codes for CASSAGQQLTNEKLFF.

This chain connects TRBV7-8 to TRBJ2-3, with 7 bases identical to TRBD2. This CDR3 spans 15 amino acids. V gave up 5 bases and J gave up 7 bases; unmatched junction bases: 12. Germline assignment: CDR1 SGHVS and CDR2 FQNEAQ. The CDR3 loop reads CASSLGLAAPHTQYF. The CDR3 nucleotides read TGTGCCAGCAGCCTAGGCCTAGCGGCCCCGCATACGCAGTATTTT.

The V and J genes are TRBV5-4 and TRBJ1-1; the D gene is possibly TRBD1 (6 bases). Germline V gene sequence: CDR1 SGHNT, CDR2 YYREEE (reference sequence). V gave up 0 bases and J gave up 4 bases, with 16 bases separating them. The CDR3 contains 16 residues. The CDR3 bases are TGTGCCAGCAGCTTGGAGGGGGGGCAGGTGGGCACTGAAGCTTTCTTT. Encoded protein: CASSLEGGQVGTEAFF.

This clone occurred once. The V gene is TRBV5-6, the J gene TRBJ1-3; D is ambiguous. In germline, CDR1 is SGHDT, CDR2 YYEEEE. This CDR3 is 14 amino acids long. V was trimmed by 2 bases and J by 2 bases, leaving 8 bases between them. CDR3 nucleotide sequence: TGTGCCAGCAGCTTACAGATTACTGGAAACACCATATATTTT. Translation: CASSLQITGNTIYF.

The chain links TRBV7-3 to TRBJ2-2, with unresolved D. The germline V gene has CDR1 SGHTA and CDR2 FQGTGA. The CDR3 has 14 amino acids. The germline V and J ends were trimmed by 1 base and 2 bases, with 5 bases remaining between them. Here the CDR3 reads CASSLKHNTGELFF. The CDR3 nucleotides are TGTGCCAGCAGCTTAAAACATAACACCGGGGAGCTGTTTTTT.

The chain combines TRBV5-4 with TRBJ2-3; TRBD2 is a possible D gene (6 bases). This CDR3 region has 15 residues. Germline V gene data show CDR1 as SGHNT and CDR2 as YYREEE (reference sequence). The V end lost 0 bases, the J end lost 7 bases, and 15 bases lay between the germline ends. The CDR3 loop is CASSLASASVYTQYF. CDR3 nucleotides: TGTGCCAGCAGCTTGGCTAGCGCCTCGGTCTATACGCAGTATTTT.

The chain recombines TRBV6-1 with TRBJ1-1; a weak D match, TRBD1 (6 bases). The germline gives CDR1 MNHNS, CDR2 SASEGT. The CDR3 is 15 amino acids. V was clipped by 4 bases and J by 4 bases, with 16 bases between them. The CDR3 nucleotides are TGTGCCAGCAGTGTGCTACCGAGGGGGGGCACTGAAGCTTTCTTT. Translation gives CASSVLPRGGTEAFF.

This clone has only one observation. The CDR3 region has the DNA TGCGCCAGCAGCCAAGAATTACGCTCGACCCAAGAGACCCAGTACTTC. Translation: CASSQELRSTQETQYF. The chain links TRBV4-1 to TRBJ2-5; D is ambiguous. CDR1 is MGHRA and CDR2 is YSYEKL in the germline V gene. Trimming left V 0 bases short and J 1 base short, with 12 bases between. The CDR3 runs 16 residues.

This chain uses TRBV13 with TRBJ2-3, with D possibly matching TRBD1 (8 bases). This CDR3 comprises 15 residues. In germline, CDR1 is PRHDT, CDR2 FYEKMQ (reference sequence). The ends were cut back, 5 bases at V and 3 bases at J, with 15 bases in the middle. The CDR3 nucleotides read TGTGCCAGCAGCATTACAGGGGGGGGAACAGATACGCAGTATTTT. Translated, it gives CASSITGGGTDTQYF.

The chain combines TRBV6-5 with TRBJ2-3; 9 bases line up with TRBD1. This CDR3 region has 15 residues. V dropped 8 bases and J dropped 6; count of bases not matched to a gene: 12. Germline CDR1 MNHEY, CDR2 SVGAGI. Written as DNA, the CDR3 is TGTGCCAGCGGCCACAGGGGGCGCGGGGCCGATACGCAGTATTTT. It codes for CASGHRGRGADTQYF.

This clone was found a few times. The chain has TRBV30 and TRBJ1-1; D is unresolved. CDR1 and CDR2 from the germline V gene are GTSNPN and SVGIG (reference sequence). V lost 4 bases and J 5 bases, leaving 11 bases between the germline ends. This CDR3 region has 12 residues. The CDR3 DNA reads as TGTGCCTGGACCGAGCAGTGGACTGAAGCTTTCTTT. Translated: CAWTEQWTEAFF.

This chain joins TRBV11-2 and TRBJ2-5, with D uncertain. The V end lost 3 bases, the J end lost 4 bases, and 9 bases lay between the germline ends. From germline, CDR1 is SGHAT and CDR2 FQNNGV. The CDR3 runs to 13 residues. Here the CDR3 reads CASSFGFRETQYF. The DNA of the CDR3 is TGTGCCAGCAGCTTCGGTTTTAGAGAGACCCAGTACTTC.

This clone has a single count. J is TRBJ1-3 and V is TRBV5-1; no reliable D call. Germline V CDR1 and CDR2: SGHRS, YFSETQ. The CDR3 sequence is 14 residues long. V was cut by 0 bases and J by 2 bases, with 6 bases left in between. The chain's CDR3 is CASSLADPGNTIYF. The CDR3 DNA sequence: TGCGCCAGCAGCTTGGCCGATCCTGGAAACACCATATATTTT.

The rearrangement uses TRBV6-1 and TRBJ1-3; no definite D call. The CDR3 consists of 12 residues. Germline CDR1 and CDR2: MNHNS and SASEGT. V lost 7 bases and J 4 bases, leaving 8 bases between the germline ends. This CDR3 is CASTGPGNTIYF. The CDR3 DNA sequence: TGTGCCAGCACAGGTCCCGGAAACACCATATATTTT.

This sequence joins TRBV29-1 and TRBJ1-2; D remains ambiguous. CDR3 size: 12 residues. Deletions cut 7 bases from V and 8 bases from J, with 17 bases between. Germline CDR1 is SQVTM and CDR2 is ANQGSEA. The CDR3 loop reads CSAERAREGYTF. The CDR3 DNA reads TGCAGCGCGGAAAGGGCTAGAGAGGGCTACACCTTC.

This clone was detected once. The chain uses TRBV10-3 and TRBJ2-7, with no clear D. The CDR3 is 13 amino acids. CDR1 and CDR2 (germline): ENHRY, SYGVKD. The V end lost 4 bases, the J end lost 4 bases, and 11 bases lay between the germline ends. CDR3 sequence: CAISVRRSYEQYF. CDR3 nucleotide sequence: TGTGCCATCAGTGTTCGAAGGTCGTACGAGCAGTACTTC.